This passage covers 13 T cell receptor beta chains from one sample sequenced in a study of CD8+CD57+ T cells in acquired aplastic anemia. Profiling that covered TCR beta VDJ and CDR3 relied on genomic DNA as its template. Each CDR3 protein gets one entry after TCRdb re-called the reads with MiXCR. The sample lists some 170,000 distinct CDR3 sequences, roughly 48% seen once, with about 1.2% in the top ten. Patients sequenced had flow cytometry evidence of CD8+CD57+ cell expansion. Sequencing input: sorted CD4+, CD8+, or CD8+CD57+ T cells (not recorded which) from PBMCs. Source of these receptors: a human donor with aplastic anemia.

This clonotype was found many times. The chain carries TRBV7-8 and TRBJ1-5; D is unresolved. The CDR3 sequence is 12 residues long. The germline V and J ends were trimmed by 5 bases and 4 bases, with 6 bases remaining between them. Germline CDR1 reads SGHVS; CDR2 reads FQNEAQ. The CDR3 sequence is CASSPHNQPQHF. CDR3 sequence (DNA): TGTGCCAGCAGCCCACATAATCAGCCCCAGCATTTT.

In this sample, this clonotype turned up many times. The rearrangement links TRBV3-1 to TRBJ1-3; D unclear. This CDR3 region has 13 residues. Looked up from germline, CDR1 is LGHDT and CDR2 is YNNKEL (reference sequence). V was shortened by 0 bases and J by 7 bases, with 7 bases between the two germline ends. The CDR3 sequence: CASSQDVGNTIYF. For the CDR3, the DNA is TGTGCCAGCAGCCAAGATGTTGGGAACACCATATATTTT.

Worth noting for this clonotype: A read error may be the cause here, since a much bigger clone is one base away. The CDR3 region is CTSSPPGQVSYNEQFF. The CDR3 coding sequence is TGTACCAGCAGCCCCCCCGGACAGGTGTCCTACAATGAGCAGTTCTTC. The J gene is TRBJ2-1, the V gene TRBV7-3, with 7 bases matching TRBD1. Germline V CDR1 and CDR2: SGHTA, FQGTGA. The CDR3 is 16 amino acids.

The chain links TRBV7-9 to TRBJ2-1, with D perhaps TRBD1 or TRBD2 (6 bases each). Trimming pared 2 bases from V and 12 bases from J, leaving 14 bases between. Germline-derived CDR1 and CDR2 are SEHNR and FQNEAQ (reference sequence). CDR3 length equals 13 residues. The DNA for the CDR3 is TGTGCCAGCAGCTTACTCGGGGGCGCGACGCAGTTCTTC. Protein product: CASSLLGGATQFF.

This clonotype showed up just a few times. The chain recombines TRBV7-8 with TRBJ2-7, with 8 bases matching TRBD1. This CDR3 spans 13 amino acids. Trimming took 5 bases from V and 5 from J; bases not matched to a gene: 5. Germline V CDR1 and CDR2: SGHVS, FQNEAQ. CDR3: CASSQGQGHEQYF. CDR3 coding DNA: TGTGCCAGCAGCCAAGGACAGGGCCACGAGCAGTACTTC.

The gene calls are TRBV7-9 and TRBJ1-2; no firm D call. The CDR3 has 12 amino acids. Germline V lookup: CDR1 SEHNR, CDR2 FQNEAQ (reference sequence). The V gene lost 1 base and the J gene lost 8 bases, with 8 bases spanning the gap. The CDR3 is CASSLGREGYTF. DNA for the CDR3: TGTGCCAGCAGCTTAGGCAGAGAAGGCTACACCTTC.

This clonotype was observed once. The chain couples TRBV5-8 to TRBJ2-7; 8 bases line up with TRBD2. J lost 6 bases, V lost 0 bases, and 8 bases had no gene match. The CDR3 is 15 amino acids. Germline CDR1 SGHTS, CDR2 YDEGEE. CDR3 nucleotides: TGTGCCAGCAGCTTGGCCGGGCGGGGGGTTGGCGAGCAGTACTTC. It yields the protein CASSLAGRGVGEQYF.

V is TRBV25-1 and J is TRBJ1-6; D might be TRBD1 (5 bases). Trimming removed 2 bases at V and 9 bases at J, with 8 bases between. This CDR3 comprises 13 residues. Germline V gene data show CDR1 as MGHDK and CDR2 as SYGVNS. In DNA form, the CDR3 reads TGTGCCAGCAGTGAAGGGGCCCTTTCACCCCTCCACTTT. The encoded protein is CASSEGALSPLHF.

This clonotype was detected ten times or more. The chain employs TRBV2 and TRBJ1-1; 11 bases align to TRBD1. Germline-derived CDR1 and CDR2 are SNHLY and FYNNEI. This CDR3 is 13 amino acids long. V was clipped by 6 bases and J by 6 bases; unmatched bases: 3. The CDR3 sequence: CASSRDRGAEAFF. Written as DNA, the CDR3 is TGTGCCAGCAGCCGGGACAGGGGGGCTGAAGCTTTCTTT. The full variable domain, with the rest looked up from reference TRBV2 and TRBJ1-1, is EPEVTQTPSHQVTQMGQEVILRCVPISNHLYFYWYRQILGQKVEFLVSFYNNEISEKSEIFDDQFSVERPDGSNFTLKIRSTKLEDSAMYFCASSRDRGAEAFFGQGTRLTVV.

Regarding this clonotype: A much bigger clone sits one base away, suggesting this may be a read error. The chain links TRBV20-1 to TRBJ2-2; D assignment may be TRBD1 or TRBD2 (6 bases each). Germline lookup yields CDR1 DFQATT and CDR2 SNEGSKA (reference sequence). The CDR3 runs to 14 residues. In DNA, the CDR3 is TGCAGTGCTAGGGGGGGCCAAACATCCGGGGAGCTGTCTTTT. This sequence encodes CSARGGQTSGELSF.

The CDR3 loop reads CASSLLLGVKEQYF. CDR3 nucleotides: TGTGCCAGCAGCTTACTCCTGGGGGTGAAGGAACAGTACTTC. The genes are TRBV7-9 and TRBJ2-7, with D perhaps being TRBD1 or TRBD2 (5 bases each). CDR3 size: 14 residues. V shed 2 bases and J shed 10 bases, with 18 bases lying between them. Germline V gives CDR1 SEHNR, CDR2 FQNEAQ (reference sequence).

This clonotype was counted many times. The chain carries TRBV2 and TRBJ2-1; TRBD1 matches at 8 bases. Trimming cost V 6 bases and J 10 bases; bases outside gene matches: 11. The length of the CDR3 is 14 residues. Germline V lookup: CDR1 SNHLY, CDR2 FYNNEI. The CDR3: CASRPGTGRQEQFF. The CDR3 bases are TGTGCCAGCAGGCCAGGGACAGGTAGACAGGAGCAGTTCTTC.

This chain links TRBV25-1 with TRBJ1-2; possible D gene TRBD1, 6 bases. Trimming cost V 4 bases and J 7 bases, with 16 bases left between them. Germline assignment: CDR1 MGHDK and CDR2 SYGVNS. This CDR3 has 14 residues. The CDR3 loop is CASSADDRPPGYTF. The DNA for the CDR3 is TGTGCCAGCAGTGCGGACGACAGGCCCCCTGGCTACACCTTC.